A selection of T cell receptor beta chains follows, all from one sample in a study of blood T cell repertoires in COVID-19. This table comes from immunoSEQ multiplex PCR, and its TCRdb copy is limited to in-frame clones, with some not included. This sample yields roughly 120,000 clones, of which roughly 90% are seen a single time; roughly 3.7% belongs to the top ten. Sequenced: peripheral blood. The receptors here all came from a middle-aged man with active COVID-19. Each CDR3 is given with its conserved first and last residue. Each record gives: V gene, clone size, D gene, J gene, CDR3 DNA, CDR3 protein. The D gene is left open where the match is weak. Clone size appears in some rows only: once, few, many, or a class for an expanded clone.

>TRBV12-5|.|TRBD2|TRBJ2-1
TGTGCTAGTGGTTTGGTACATAGGACTAGCGGGGCCTACGGTGAGCAGTTCTTC
CASGLVHRTSGAYGEQFF
>TRBV24-1|once|TRBD1|TRBJ2-2
TGTGCCCAGACAGGGGGCGCATCACAGTCCGGGGAGCTGTTTTTT
CAQTGGASQSGELFF
>TRBV3-1/TRBV3-2|.|TRBD1|TRBJ2-1
TGTGCCAGCAGCCATGCAAGCGGGACAGGGACCGACAATGAGCAGTTCTTC
CASSHASGTGTDNEQFF
>TRBV7-9|.|TRBD2|TRBJ2-3
TGTGCCAGCAGCTCGAGAGAGGTACTAGCGGGGGCCGGGGATACGCAGTATTTT
CASSSREVLAGAGDTQYF
>TRBV27|few|.|TRBJ1-6
TGTGCCAGCAGTTTTTCGGGGGTTTATAATTCACCCCTCCACTTT
CASSFSGVYNSPLHF
>TRBV5-1|once|.|TRBJ2-7
TGCGCCAGCAGCCTTCAAGAGGGCTACGAGCAGTACTTC
CASSLQEGYEQYF
>TRBV19|.|TRBD2|TRBJ2-2
TGTGCCAGTAGTACGAGAGCGGGGGGAGCGAACACCGGGGAGCTGTTTTTT
CASSTRAGGANTGELFF
>TRBV7-2|.|TRBD1|TRBJ2-2
TGTGCCAGCAGCTTAAGGGGGCGGTACACCGGGGAGCTGTTTTTT
CASSLRGRYTGELFF
>TRBV18|.|TRBD1|TRBJ1-4
TGTGCCAGCTCACTGGACAGGGGGAGAAATGAAAAACTGTTTTTT
CASSLDRGRNEKLFF
>TRBV27|once|TRBD1|TRBJ1-6
TGTGCCAGCAGAAAACGCCCGGGACAGGGATATAATTCACCCCTCCACTTT
CASRKRPGQGYNSPLHF
>TRBV11-2|once|.|TRBJ2-5
TGTGCCAGCAGCTTACAGATACAAGAGACCCAGTACTTC
CASSLQIQETQYF
>TRBV2|.|.|TRBJ2-1
TGTGCCAGCAGTCCCGGGTCAAGAGGGGAGCAGTTCTTC
CASSPGSRGEQFF
>TRBV2|.|TRBD2|TRBJ2-7
TGTGCCAGCAGTTCCAGAGGACTAGCGGGGGGATACGAGCAGTACTTC
CASSSRGLAGGYEQYF
>TRBV4-1|.|.|TRBJ2-7
TGCGCCAGCAGCCAAGGGCGGGGCCTTACCTACGAGCAGTACTTC
CASSQGRGLTYEQYF